The subject of this entry is one T cell receptor beta chain. The data stem from a study of molecular identifiers for immune sequencing clone quantification. Listed TCR primers, together with previously described methods, were used for the bulk TCR libraries. TCRdb re-analysed the PCR reads in MiXCR, keeping a single row per CDR3 protein. This sample has 80,000 to 130,000 distinct CDR3 sequences, with approximately 40% found just once. This CDR3 has 15 amino acids. V was cut by 3 bases and J by 10 bases, with 22 bases left in between. Germline V gene sequence: CDR1 LGHDT, CDR2 YNNKEL (reference sequence). Naive CD8 library inputs spanned 20,000 to 1,000,000 sorted cells and 10%, 30% or 50% RNA.

The sequence came from a human donor in good health. Some libraries in this study had Jurkat cell RNA spiked in. The chain joins TRBV3-1 to TRBJ2-7; D assignment may be TRBD1 or TRBD2 (5 bases each). Sample: naive CD8+ T cells from blood, with Jurkat cell RNA spiked in. Subset indicated: FACS-sorted CD8+CD4-CCR7+CD45RA+ naive T cells. The CDR3 region has the DNA TGTGCCAGCAGCCACCCTCAAGGAATCCGGGACCACCAGTACTTC. Its protein product is CASSHPQGIRDHQYF.